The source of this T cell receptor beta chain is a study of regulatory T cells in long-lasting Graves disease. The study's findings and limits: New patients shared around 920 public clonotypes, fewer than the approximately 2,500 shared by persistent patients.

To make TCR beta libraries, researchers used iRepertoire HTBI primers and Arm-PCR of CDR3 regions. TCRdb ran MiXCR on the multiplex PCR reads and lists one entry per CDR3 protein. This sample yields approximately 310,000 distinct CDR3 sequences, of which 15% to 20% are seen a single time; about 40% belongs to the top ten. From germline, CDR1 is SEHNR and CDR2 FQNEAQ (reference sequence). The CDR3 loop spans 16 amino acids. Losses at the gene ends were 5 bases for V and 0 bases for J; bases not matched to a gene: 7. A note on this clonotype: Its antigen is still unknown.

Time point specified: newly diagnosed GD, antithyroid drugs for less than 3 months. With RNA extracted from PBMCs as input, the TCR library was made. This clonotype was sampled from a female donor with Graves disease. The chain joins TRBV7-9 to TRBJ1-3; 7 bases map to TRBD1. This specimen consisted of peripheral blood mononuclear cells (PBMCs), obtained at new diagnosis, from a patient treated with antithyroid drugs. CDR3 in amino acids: CASSGFGTVSGNTIYF. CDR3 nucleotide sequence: TGTGCCAGCAGCGGTTTCGGGACAGTCTCTGGAAACACCATATATTTT.